This T cell receptor beta chain was obtained from a study of cytomegalovirus exposure and HLA in healthy donors. Study results and caveats: Sequencing likely caused a cluster of highly shared sequence variants.

This clone occurred a few times. The antigen remains unidentified. The V segment lost 4 bases and the J segment 5 bases; nucleotides outside the gene matches: 7. Germline lookup yields CDR1 SGHRS and CDR2 YFSETQ. CDR3 length equals 15 residues. Primers: 60 Vbeta forward and 13 Jbeta reverse. Data came from immunoSEQ multiplex PCR; TCRdb stores just in-frame clones and leaves some out. The data show approximately 100,000 clones, over 60% seen once. The receptor's source is a man aged 40-49 years in good health and CMV-seropositive. The chain carries TRBV5-1 and TRBJ2-7, with 12 bases identical to TRBD1. Sequencing was performed on PBMCs. The CDR3 region is CASSPRDRGLDEQYF. DNA of the CDR3: TGCGCCAGCAGCCCCCGGGACAGGGGGCTTGACGAGCAGTACTTC. Together with reference TRBV5-1 and TRBJ2-7, the CDR3 gives the full variable domain: KAGVTQTPRYLIKTRGQQVTLSCSPISGHRSVSWYQQTPGQGLQFLFEYFSETQRNKGNFPGRFSGRQFSNSRSEMNVSTLELGDSALYLCASSPRDRGLDEQYFGPGTRLTVT.